The source of this T cell receptor beta chain is a study of cytotoxic CD8 clonotypes in ibrutinib-treated CLL. Background on the study: Once patients had received a median approximately eleven months of treatment, range 6 to 36, response samples were obtained.

Study-level findings and limits: Baseline clonality, higher than in age-matched healthy donors, tracked circulating CD8+ T-cell counts.

This CDR3 contains 18 residues. The V and J ends lost 0 bases and 2 bases respectively, with 18 bases between them. Germline V gene lookup returns CDR1 SGDLS and CDR2 YYNGEE. Points on this clone: Its antigen is not identified.

Investigators sought sequencing depths of between 1 in 200,000 and 1 in 1 million T cells. The data were produced by immunoSEQ multiplex PCR, yet TCRdb's version contains in-frame clones alone and is incomplete. The table includes about 120,000 clones, approximately 58% detected once. The J gene is TRBJ1-3, the V gene TRBV9; possibly TRBD1 for D (6 bases). This specimen was PBMCs, taken after 24 months of ibrutinib treatment. The TCR was taken from a human donor with chronic lymphocytic leukemia. This chain's CDR3 is CASSVGGGAGGAGNTIYF. The DNA of the CDR3 is TGTGCCAGCAGCGTAGGAGGAGGGGCCGGGGGCGCTGGAAACACCATATATTTT.